The clone carrying this T cell receptor beta chain turned up a few times. What it recognizes is unknown. The data were taken from a study of T cells in Graves' hyperthyroidism and ophthalmopathy. Study-wide results and caveats: Onset of ophthalmopathy came a median 6.5 months after the model predicted it.

Amplification yielded TCR beta CDR3 regions, with RNA transcripts as the source. When the TCR CDR3 underwent first-round RT-PCR, the HTBI primer set was used. TCRdb ran MiXCR on the multiplex PCR reads and lists one entry per CDR3 protein. The repertoire holds around 480,000 distinct CDR3 sequences, over 13% seen once, with 15% to 20% in the top ten. Germline CDR1 and CDR2: SGHRS and YFSETQ. This CDR3 is 13 amino acids long. V dropped 4 bases and J dropped 9; count of bases not matched to a gene: 7. Roughly 10 ml of fresh peripheral blood supplied the PBMCs. Material for sequencing was blood. The chain carries TRBV5-1 and TRBJ2-1, with 7 bases matching TRBD2. The origin of this receptor is a woman aged 18-29 years with Graves' hyperthyroidism. CDR3 amino acids: CASSAGEGAEQFF. As DNA, the CDR3 is TGCGCCAGCAGCGCGGGAGAAGGGGCTGAGCAGTTCTTC.